Listed below are T cell receptor beta chains from one sample, sequenced in a study of blood T cell repertoires in COVID-19. The data were produced by immunoSEQ multiplex PCR, yet TCRdb's version contains in-frame clones alone and is incomplete. Among about 200,000 clones, roughly 86% were seen once, and the ten largest hold 1.5% to 2%. Sequenced input: peripheral blood. The source is a man aged 18 to 30 with active or convalescent COVID-19. The CDR3 runs from the conserved cysteine through the conserved F or W. Fields, in order: J gene, D gene, clone size, V gene, CDR3 protein, CDR3 DNA. A D gene is named only where the DNA matches it firmly. Expanded clones get a size class; other rows say once, few or many, or leave the size out.

>TRBJ2-1|TRBD2|once|TRBV27
CASSITSGSYDEQFF
TGTGCCAGCAGCATAACTAGCGGGAGTTACGATGAGCAGTTCTTC
>TRBJ1-5|TRBD1|-|TRBV5-1
CASSRLQGTQPQHF
TGCGCCAGCAGCCGCCTACAGGGGACTCAGCCCCAGCATTTT
>TRBJ2-5|-|few|TRBV7-3
CASSLGEDETQYF
TGTGCCAGCAGCTTAGGGGAGGACGAGACCCAGTACTTC
>TRBJ1-3|TRBD1|-|TRBV4-2
CASSQDEGAGGNTIYF
TGTGCCAGCAGCCAAGATGAGGGGGCAGGTGGAAACACCATATATTTT
>TRBJ1-5|-|-|TRBV5-1
CASSLEAGGAQPQHF
TGCGCCAGCAGCTTGGAGGCCGGAGGGGCCCAGCCCCAGCATTTT
>TRBJ2-1|TRBD1|-|TRBV6-7
CASNTTGGYNEQFF
TGTGCCAGCAATACGACAGGGGGCTACAATGAGCAGTTCTTC
>TRBJ1-2|-|-|TRBV2
CASRLGGSSYGYTF
TGTGCCAGCAGGCTCGGGGGTAGCAGCTATGGCTACACCTTC
>TRBJ2-5|TRBD2|-|TRBV5-1
CASSLAGAGRAETQYF
TGCGCCAGCAGCTTGGCCGGCGCAGGGAGGGCTGAGACCCAGTACTTC
>TRBJ2-5|TRBD2|-|TRBV19
CASSMLAGQETQYF
TGTGCCAGTAGTATGTTAGCGGGGCAAGAGACCCAGTACTTC
>TRBJ2-1|-|-|TRBV25-1
CASSEENEQFF
TGTGCCAGCAGTGAAGAGAATGAGCAGTTCTTC
>TRBJ1-6|-|once|TRBV18
CASSRATAGASPLHF
TGTGCCAGCTCACGTGCGACGGCAGGGGCCTCACCCCTCCACTTT
>TRBJ1-4|TRBD1|-|TRBV11-3
CASSLRTGWGEKLFF
TGTGCCAGCAGCTTAAGGACAGGGTGGGGTGAAAAACTGTTTTTT
>TRBJ1-6|-|few|TRBV7-8
CASSPTGNRNSPLHF
TGTGCCAGCAGCCCCACGGGGAATAGGAATTCACCCCTCCACTTT
>TRBJ1-3|TRBD1|-|TRBV6-2/TRBV6-3
CASSNPTGAGNTIYF
TGTGCCAGCAGTAACCCGACAGGGGCCGGAAACACCATATATTTT
>TRBJ1-2|TRBD1|-|TRBV7-6
CASSVQGGLGYGYTF
TGTGCCAGCAGCGTACAGGGGGGACTTGGCTATGGCTACACCTTC
>TRBJ1-2|TRBD1|-|TRBV29-1
CSVEVRQGYGYTF
TGCAGCGTTGAAGTAAGACAGGGGTATGGCTACACCTTC
>TRBJ2-3|TRBD2|-|TRBV4-1
CASSRGGVVRFGDTQYF
TGCGCCAGCAGCCGCGGGGGGGTAGTTAGGTTTGGAGATACGCAGTATTTT
>TRBJ1-3|-|-|TRBV29-1
CSVDLGNTIYF
TGCAGCGTTGATCTCGGAAACACCATATATTTT
>TRBJ1-3|-|-|TRBV19
CASSMTKGTGNTIYF
TGTGCCAGTAGTATGACCAAGGGGACTGGAAACACCATATATTTT
>TRBJ2-2|TRBD1|-|TRBV5-1
CASSLTGGRNTGELFF
TGCGCCAGCAGCCTAACAGGGGGCAGAAACACCGGGGAGCTGTTTTTT
>TRBJ1-3|-|-|TRBV14
CASSHSSSGNTIYF
TGTGCCAGCAGCCATTCGAGCTCTGGAAACACCATATATTTT
>TRBJ2-1|-|few|TRBV5-1
CASSFGGSYNEQFF
TGCGCCAGCAGCTTCGGGGGTAGCTACAATGAGCAGTTCTTC
>TRBJ1-5|-|-|TRBV10-3
CAISTVKSGQPQHF
TGTGCCATCTCTACCGTTAAATCTGGTCAGCCCCAGCATTTT
>TRBJ1-5|TRBD1|-|TRBV19
CASSVGTGSQPQHF
TGTGCCAGTAGTGTTGGGACAGGGAGTCAGCCCCAGCATTTT
>TRBJ2-3|-|-|TRBV5-4
CASRLDAGGTDTQYF
TGTGCCAGCAGACTTGACGCTGGAGGAACAGATACGCAGTATTTT
>TRBJ1-1|-|-|TRBV6-5
CASSLQTGYPEAFF
TGTGCCAGCAGTTTACAAACAGGGTATCCTGAAGCTTTCTTT
>TRBJ1-3|-|-|TRBV11-2
CASSLVPGGNTIYF
TGTGCCAGCAGCTTAGTACCGGGGGGAAACACCATATATTTT
>TRBJ2-7|TRBD2|-|TRBV4-1
CASSQPGLAAYEQYF
TGCGCCAGCAGCCAACCGGGACTAGCAGCCTACGAGCAGTACTTC
>TRBJ1-1|TRBD1|-|TRBV28
CASSLAQGASEAFF
TGTGCCAGCAGTTTGGCCCAGGGGGCTTCTGAAGCTTTCTTT
>TRBJ1-6|-|-|TRBV30
CAWTAGGAGSPLHF
TGTGCCTGGACGGCGGGAGGGGCGGGTTCACCCCTCCACTTT
>TRBJ1-2|TRBD1|-|TRBV5-1
CASSPDRGGYTF
TGCGCCAGCAGCCCCGACAGGGGAGGCTACACCTTC
>TRBJ2-5|-|-|TRBV12-3/TRBV12-4
CASSLTRWETQYF
TGTGCCAGCAGTTTAACTAGGTGGGAGACCCAGTACTTC
>TRBJ2-7|-|-|TRBV7-2
CASSLKRGSLYEQYF
TGTGCCAGCAGCTTAAAACGGGGATCACTTTACGAGCAGTACTTC
>TRBJ2-1|TRBD2|-|TRBV5-1
CASNENRLADQFF
TGCGCCAGCAACGAGAACCGACTAGCGGATCAGTTCTTC
>TRBJ1-5|-|-|TRBV30
CAWGQPRSNQPQHF
TGTGCCTGGGGACAGCCTAGGAGCAATCAGCCCCAGCATTTT
>TRBJ1-2|-|-|TRBV21-1
CASSQPGDLAGYTF
TGTGCCAGCAGCCAACCGGGAGATCTGGCGGGCTACACCTTC
>TRBJ2-1|TRBD2|once|TRBV4-1
CASSGARDYSYNEQFF
TGCGCCAGCAGCGGAGCCCGGGACTACTCCTACAATGAGCAGTTCTTC
>TRBJ2-3|-|-|TRBV19
CASTDSATDTQYF
TGTGCCAGTACGGACTCGGCCACAGATACGCAGTATTTT
>TRBJ2-3|-|-|TRBV4-1
CASSHTSPSTDTQYF
TGCGCCAGCAGCCACACTAGCCCTAGCACAGATACGCAGTATTTT
>TRBJ2-1|-|-|TRBV6-5
CASSYGRGAYNEQFF
TGTGCCAGCAGTTACGGGAGAGGCGCCTACAATGAGCAGTTCTTC
>TRBJ1-4|-|-|TRBV29-1
CSVGDISSEKLFF
TGCAGCGTTGGGGACATCAGCAGTGAAAAACTGTTTTTT
>TRBJ1-4|TRBD1|-|TRBV5-1
CASSPPGQSNEKLFF
TGCGCCAGCAGCCCGCCGGGACAGAGTAATGAAAAACTGTTTTTT
>TRBJ2-7|TRBD2|-|TRBV7-6
CASSLGAGLANEQYF
TGTGCCAGCAGCTTAGGTGCTGGACTAGCAAACGAGCAGTACTTC
>TRBJ2-7|TRBD1|-|TRBV11-2
CASSARDRSYEQYF
TGTGCCAGCAGCGCGAGGGACAGATCCTACGAGCAGTACTTC
>TRBJ1-4|TRBD1|few|TRBV10-2
CASSGISTGRMEKLFF
TGCGCCAGCAGTGGGATATCGACAGGGAGGATGGAAAAACTGTTTTTT
>TRBJ1-1|-|-|TRBV7-9
CAGTVQINTEAFF
TGTGCCGGCACGGTGCAGATAAACACTGAAGCTTTCTTT
>TRBJ2-7|-|-|TRBV11-2
CASSSPWLVRSSYEQYF
TGTGCCAGCAGCTCGCCCTGGTTAGTAAGGAGCTCCTACGAGCAGTACTTC
>TRBJ2-7|TRBD2|-|TRBV2
CASAKESSGSSF
TGTGCCAGCGCGAAAGAATCTAGCGGGAGCTCTTTC
>TRBJ1-5|-|-|TRBV19
CASSPDRNSNQPQHF
TGTGCCAGTAGCCCCGACAGGAATAGCAATCAGCCCCAGCATTTT
>TRBJ1-2|-|-|TRBV11-2
CASSFAGSGGYTF
TGTGCCAGCAGCTTCGCGGGGAGTGGGGGCTACACCTTC
>TRBJ1-2|-|-|TRBV7-8
CASSSRYYGYTF
TGTGCCAGCAGCTCGCGGTACTATGGCTACACCTTC
>TRBJ2-7|-|-|TRBV11-2
CASSLEEGPYEQYF
TGTGCCAGCAGCTTAGAAGAGGGCCCCTACGAGCAGTACTTC
>TRBJ1-2|TRBD1|-|TRBV30
CAWTQQGALGYTF
TGTGCCTGGACCCAACAGGGGGCGCTCGGCTACACCTTC
>TRBJ1-6|-|-|TRBV11-1
CASSSREGNSPLHF
TGTGCCAGCAGCTCCAGGGAGGGGAATTCACCCCTCCACTTT